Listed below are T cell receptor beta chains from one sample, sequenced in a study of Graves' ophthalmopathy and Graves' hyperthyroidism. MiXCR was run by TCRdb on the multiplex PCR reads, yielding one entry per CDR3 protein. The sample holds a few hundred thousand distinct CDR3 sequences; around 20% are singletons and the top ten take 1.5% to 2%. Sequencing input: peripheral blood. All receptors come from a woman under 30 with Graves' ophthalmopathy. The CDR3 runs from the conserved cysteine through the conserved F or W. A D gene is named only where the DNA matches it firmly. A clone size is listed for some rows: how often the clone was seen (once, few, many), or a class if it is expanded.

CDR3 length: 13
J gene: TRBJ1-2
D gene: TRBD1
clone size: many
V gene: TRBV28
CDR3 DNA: TGTGCAAGCCTCAGGGGGCTCGGGTATGGCTACACCTTC
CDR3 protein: CASLRGLGYGYTF

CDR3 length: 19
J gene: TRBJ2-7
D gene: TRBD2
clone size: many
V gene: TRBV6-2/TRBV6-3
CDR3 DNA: TGTGCCAGCACCAGAACTGAGGGACTAGCGGGAGGGCCAAGCTACGAGCAGTACTTC
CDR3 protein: CASTRTEGLAGGPSYEQYF

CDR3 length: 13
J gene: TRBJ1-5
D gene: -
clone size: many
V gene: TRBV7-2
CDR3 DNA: TGTGCCAGCAGCCCAGGCTTCAATCAGCCCCAGCATTTT
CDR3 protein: CASSPGFNQPQHF

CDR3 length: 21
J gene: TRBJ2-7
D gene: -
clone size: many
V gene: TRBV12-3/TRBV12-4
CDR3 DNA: TGTGCCAGCAGTTCAGTCACCTTGGGAAAGCACGGGACACATTGGAGCTACGAGCAGTACTTC
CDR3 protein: CASSSVTLGKHGTHWSYEQYF

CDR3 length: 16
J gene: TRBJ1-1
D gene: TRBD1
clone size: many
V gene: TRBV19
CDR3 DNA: TGTGCCAGCAAACCGAGAAGGGACAGGCGGAACACTGAAGCTTTCTTT
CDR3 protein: CASKPRRDRRNTEAFF

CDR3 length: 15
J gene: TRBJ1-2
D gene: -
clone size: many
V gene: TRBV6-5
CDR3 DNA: TGTGCCAGCAGTTACTCGAGAGGGACGGGGACCGGCTACACCTTC
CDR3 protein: CASSYSRGTGTGYTF

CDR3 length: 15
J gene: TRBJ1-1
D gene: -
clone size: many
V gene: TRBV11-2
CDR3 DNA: TGTGCCAGCAGCTTCGCCACACGCCCGAACACTGAAGCTTTCTTT
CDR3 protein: CASSFATRPNTEAFF

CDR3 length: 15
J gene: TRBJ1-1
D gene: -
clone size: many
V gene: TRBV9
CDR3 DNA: TGTGCCAGCAGCGTAGATATCGGGGTTGGCACTGAAGCTTTCTTT
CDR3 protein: CASSVDIGVGTEAFF

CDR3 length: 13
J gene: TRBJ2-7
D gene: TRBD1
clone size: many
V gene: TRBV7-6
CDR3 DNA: TGTGCCAGCAGCGCTTGGACAGGGAACGAGCAGTACTTC
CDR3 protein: CASSAWTGNEQYF

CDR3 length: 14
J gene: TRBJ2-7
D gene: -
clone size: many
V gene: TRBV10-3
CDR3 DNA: TGTGCCATCAGCCTCCAAGGAGGGATACACGAGCAGTACTTC
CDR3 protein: CAISLQGGIHEQYF

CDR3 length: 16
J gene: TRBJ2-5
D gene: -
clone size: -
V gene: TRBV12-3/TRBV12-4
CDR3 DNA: TGTGCCAGCAGTCCAAGGCCGAGGGTTGGGCAAGAGACCCAGTACTTC
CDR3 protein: CASSPRPRVGQETQYF

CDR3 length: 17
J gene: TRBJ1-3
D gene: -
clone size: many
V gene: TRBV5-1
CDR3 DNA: TGCGCCAGCAGCTTGGGGGGCAGGCGGATCTCTGGAAACACCATATATTTT
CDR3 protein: CASSLGGRRISGNTIYF

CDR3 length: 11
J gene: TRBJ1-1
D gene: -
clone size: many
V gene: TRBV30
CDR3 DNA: TGTGCCTGGAGTCATGGCACTGAAGCTTTCTTT
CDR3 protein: CAWSHGTEAFF

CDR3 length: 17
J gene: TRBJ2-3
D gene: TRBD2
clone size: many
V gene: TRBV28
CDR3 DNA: TGTGCCAGCAGTCCCCGTCCGACTAGCGGCCTCACAGATACGCAGTATTTT
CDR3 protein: CASSPRPTSGLTDTQYF

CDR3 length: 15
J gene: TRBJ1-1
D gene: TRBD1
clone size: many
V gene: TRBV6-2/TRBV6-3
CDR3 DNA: TGTGCCAGCGGGCTAATCGGGACAGGGAACACTGAAGCTTTCTTT
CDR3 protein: CASGLIGTGNTEAFF

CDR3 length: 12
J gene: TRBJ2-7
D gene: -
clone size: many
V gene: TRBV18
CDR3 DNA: TGTGCCAGCTCACCCGTATCCTACGAGCAGTACTTC
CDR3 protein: CASSPVSYEQYF

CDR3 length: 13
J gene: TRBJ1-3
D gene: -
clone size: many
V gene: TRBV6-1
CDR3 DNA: TGTGCCAGCAGAGGGGACACTCGAAACACCATATATTTT
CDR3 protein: CASRGDTRNTIYF

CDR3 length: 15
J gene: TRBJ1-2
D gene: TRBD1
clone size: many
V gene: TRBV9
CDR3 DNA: TGTGCCAGCAGCGTAGATGGGACAGGGAAGGATGGCTACACCTTC
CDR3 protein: CASSVDGTGKDGYTF